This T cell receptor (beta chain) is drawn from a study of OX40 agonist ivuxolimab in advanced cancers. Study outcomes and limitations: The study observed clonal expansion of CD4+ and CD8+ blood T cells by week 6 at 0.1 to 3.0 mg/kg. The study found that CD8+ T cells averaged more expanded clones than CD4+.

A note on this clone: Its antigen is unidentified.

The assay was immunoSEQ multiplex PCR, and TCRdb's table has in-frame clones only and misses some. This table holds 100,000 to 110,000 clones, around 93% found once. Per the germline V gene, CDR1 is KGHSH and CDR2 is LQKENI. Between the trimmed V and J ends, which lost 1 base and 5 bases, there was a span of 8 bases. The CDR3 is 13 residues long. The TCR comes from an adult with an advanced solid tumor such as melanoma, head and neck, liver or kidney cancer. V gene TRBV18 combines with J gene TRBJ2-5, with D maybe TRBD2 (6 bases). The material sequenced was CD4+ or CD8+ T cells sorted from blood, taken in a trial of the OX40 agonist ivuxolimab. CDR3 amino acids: CASSPREAETQYF. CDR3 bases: TGTGCCAGCTCACCACGGGAGGCGGAGACCCAGTACTTC.